This record concerns one T cell receptor beta chain sequence. Alongside a J-beta primer mix, a sample-barcoded 5' primer served in a second PCR lasting about 7 to 12 cycles. From each sample, at least 2.5 million paired-end reads containing CDR3 were obtained. A single record per CDR3 protein comes from TCRdb applying MiXCR to the 5' RACE reads. This repertoire shows a few hundred thousand distinct CDR3 sequences, about 52% found once; its top ten account for 45% to 55%. The data are from a study of blood T cells in healthy people across ages. This CDR3 comprises 13 residues. Germline-derived CDR1 and CDR2 are GTSNPN and SVGIG (reference sequence). V gave up 5 bases and J gave up 4 bases, with 9 bases separating them.

Material: blood. The rearrangement uses TRBV30 and TRBJ2-6, with D hard to call. The origin of this receptor is a man between 60 and 75 years old in good health. The CDR3 nucleotides are TGTGCCTGGTCCCTCGCCGGGGCCAACGTCCTGACTTTC. Translating it yields CAWSLAGANVLTF.